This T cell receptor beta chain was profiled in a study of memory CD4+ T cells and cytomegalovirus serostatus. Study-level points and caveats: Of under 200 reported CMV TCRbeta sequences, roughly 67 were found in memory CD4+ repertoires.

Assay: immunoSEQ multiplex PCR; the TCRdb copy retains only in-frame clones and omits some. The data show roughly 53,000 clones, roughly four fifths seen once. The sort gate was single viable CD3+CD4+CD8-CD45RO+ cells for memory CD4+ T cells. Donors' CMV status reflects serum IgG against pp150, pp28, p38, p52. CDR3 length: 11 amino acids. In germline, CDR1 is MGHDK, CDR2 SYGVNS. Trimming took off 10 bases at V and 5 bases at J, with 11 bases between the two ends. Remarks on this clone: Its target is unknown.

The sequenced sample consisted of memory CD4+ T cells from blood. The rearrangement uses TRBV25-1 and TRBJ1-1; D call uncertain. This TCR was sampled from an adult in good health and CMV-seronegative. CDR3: CATQYQTEAFF. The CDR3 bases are TGTGCCACCCAATATCAGACTGAAGCTTTCTTT. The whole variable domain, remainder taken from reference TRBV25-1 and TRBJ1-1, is EADIYQTPRYLVIGTGKKITLECSQTMGHDKMYWYQQDPGMELHLIHYSYGVNSTEKGDLSSESTVSRIRTEHFPLTLESARPSHTSQYLCATQYQTEAFFGQGTRLTVV.